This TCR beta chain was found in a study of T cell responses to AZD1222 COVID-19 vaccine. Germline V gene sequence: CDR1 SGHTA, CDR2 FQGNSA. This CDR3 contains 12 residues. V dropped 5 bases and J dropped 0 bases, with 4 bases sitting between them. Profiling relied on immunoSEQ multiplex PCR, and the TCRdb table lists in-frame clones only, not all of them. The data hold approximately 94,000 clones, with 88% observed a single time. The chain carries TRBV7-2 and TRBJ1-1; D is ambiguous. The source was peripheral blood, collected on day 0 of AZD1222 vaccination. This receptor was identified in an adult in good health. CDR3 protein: CASSSMNTEAFF. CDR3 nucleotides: TGTGCCAGCAGCAGTATGAACACTGAAGCTTTCTTT.